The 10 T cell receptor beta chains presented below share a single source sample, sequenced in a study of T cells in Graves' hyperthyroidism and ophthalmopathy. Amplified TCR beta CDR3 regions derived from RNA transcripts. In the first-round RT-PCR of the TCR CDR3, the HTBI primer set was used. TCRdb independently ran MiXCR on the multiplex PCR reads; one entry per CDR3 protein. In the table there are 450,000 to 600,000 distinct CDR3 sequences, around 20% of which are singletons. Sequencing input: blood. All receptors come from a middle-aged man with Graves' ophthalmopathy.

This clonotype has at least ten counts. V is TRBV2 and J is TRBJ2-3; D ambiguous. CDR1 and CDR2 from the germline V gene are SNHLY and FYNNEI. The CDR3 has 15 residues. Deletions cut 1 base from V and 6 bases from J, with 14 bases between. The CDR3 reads CASSEVPWVRDTQYF. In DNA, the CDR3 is TGTGCCAGCAGTGAAGTACCCTGGGTAAGGGATACGCAGTATTTT.

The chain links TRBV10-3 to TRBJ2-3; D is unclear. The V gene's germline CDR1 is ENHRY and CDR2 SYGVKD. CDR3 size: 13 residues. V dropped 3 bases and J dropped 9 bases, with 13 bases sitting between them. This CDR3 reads CAISDPTPVTQYF. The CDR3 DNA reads TGTGCCATCAGTGACCCGACTCCCGTCACGCAGTATTTT.

The CDR3 DNA sequence: TGTGCCTGGGCCCAGAGGGAAAGGGAAAAACTGTTTTTT. It is translated as CAWAQREREKLFF. The chain recombines TRBV2 with TRBJ1-4; D ambiguous. CDR1 and CDR2 (germline): SNHLY, FYNNEI. This CDR3 region has 13 residues. Trimming took off 11 bases at V and 8 bases at J, with 18 bases between the two ends.

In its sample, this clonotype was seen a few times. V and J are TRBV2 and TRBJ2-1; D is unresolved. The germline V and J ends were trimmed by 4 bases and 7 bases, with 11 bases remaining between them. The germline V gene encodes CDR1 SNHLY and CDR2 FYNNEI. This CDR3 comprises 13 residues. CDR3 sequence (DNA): TGTGCCAGCAGTGTTTGGGATAAAAATGAGCAGTTCTTC. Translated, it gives CASSVWDKNEQFF.

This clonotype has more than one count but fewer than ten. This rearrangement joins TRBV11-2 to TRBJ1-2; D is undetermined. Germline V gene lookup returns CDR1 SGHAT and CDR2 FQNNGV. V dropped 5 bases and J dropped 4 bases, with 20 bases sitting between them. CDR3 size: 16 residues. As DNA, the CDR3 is TGTGCCAGCAGCGTCCCCCGCCCCCGCTCGGCCTATGGCTACACCTTC. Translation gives CASSVPRPRSAYGYTF. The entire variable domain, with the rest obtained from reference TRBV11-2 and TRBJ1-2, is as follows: EAGVAQSPRYKIIEKRQSVAFWCNPISGHATLYWYQQILGQGPKLLIQFQNNGVVDDSQLPKDRFSAERLKGVDSTLKIQPAKLEDSAVYLCASSVPRPRSAYGYTFGSGTRLTVV.

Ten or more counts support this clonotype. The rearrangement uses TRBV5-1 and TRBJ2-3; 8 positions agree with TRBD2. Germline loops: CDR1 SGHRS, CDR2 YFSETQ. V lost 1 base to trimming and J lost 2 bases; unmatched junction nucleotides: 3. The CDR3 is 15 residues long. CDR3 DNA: TGCGCCAGCAGCTTGACGGGAGGGGACACAGATACGCAGTATTTT. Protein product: CASSLTGGDTDTQYF.

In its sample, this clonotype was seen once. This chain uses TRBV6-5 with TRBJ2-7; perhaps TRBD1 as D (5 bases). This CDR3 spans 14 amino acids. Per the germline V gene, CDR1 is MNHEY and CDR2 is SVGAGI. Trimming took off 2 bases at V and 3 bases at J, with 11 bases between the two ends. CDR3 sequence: CASSYALQGYEQYF. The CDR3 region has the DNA TGTGCCAGCAGTTACGCCCTCCAGGGCTACGAGCAGTACTTC.

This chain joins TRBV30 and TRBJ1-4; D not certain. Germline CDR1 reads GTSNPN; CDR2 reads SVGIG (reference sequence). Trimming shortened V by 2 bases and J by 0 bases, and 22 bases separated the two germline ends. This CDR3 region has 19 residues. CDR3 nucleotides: TGTGCCTGGAGTTGGAGGAATCCTACGAACGTCGCAACTAATGAAAAACTGTTTTTT. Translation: CAWSWRNPTNVATNEKLFF.

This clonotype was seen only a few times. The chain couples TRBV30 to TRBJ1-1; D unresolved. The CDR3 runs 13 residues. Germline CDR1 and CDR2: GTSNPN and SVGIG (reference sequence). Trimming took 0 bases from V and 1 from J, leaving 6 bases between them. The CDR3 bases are TGTGCCTGGAGTGTACCAGAGAACACTGAAGCTTTCTTT. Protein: CAWSVPENTEAFF.

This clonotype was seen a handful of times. The CDR3 protein is CASSLGRYRMNTEAFF. CDR3 bases: TGTGCCAGCAGTCTCGGGAGGTATAGAATGAACACTGAAGCTTTCTTT. V and J are TRBV5-6 and TRBJ1-1; no clear D gene. This CDR3 has 16 residues. Germline-derived CDR1 and CDR2 are SGHDT and YYEEEE. The V end lost 5 bases, the J end lost 0 bases, and 17 bases lay between the germline ends.